Each of the 9 T cell receptor beta chains below was sequenced from the same sample in a study of cytomegalovirus exposure and HLA in healthy donors. PCR amplification relied on 60 Vbeta primers (plus 13 Jbeta primers). Sequenced by immunoSEQ multiplex PCR; TCRdb stores in-frame clones only, minus some. The sample records 200,000 or so clones, approximately 88% being singletons. The sample consisted of PBMCs. The receptors stem from a woman aged 45-65 years in good health and CMV-seropositive.

V and J are TRBV14 and TRBJ1-6, with D uncertain. Trimming pared 7 bases from V and 4 bases from J, leaving 8 bases between. The CDR3 runs to 13 residues. Germline CDR1 is SGHDN and CDR2 is FVKESK. The DNA for the CDR3 is TGTGCCAGCAAGGAGAAATATAATTCACCCCTCCACTTT. Translating it yields CASKEKYNSPLHF. Full variable domain (rest looked up from reference TRBV14 and TRBJ1-6): EAGVTQFPSHSVIEKGQTVTLRCDPISGHDNLYWYRRVMGKEIKFLLHFVKESKQDESGMPNNRFLAERTGGTYSTLKVQPAELEDSGVYFCASKEKYNSPLHFGNGTRLTVT.

This clone has a handful of counts. The CDR3 loop reads CASSQVNLIVTDTQYF. The DNA for the CDR3 is TGCGCCAGCAGCCAAGTGAATCTGATAGTCACAGATACGCAGTATTTT. J is TRBJ2-3 and V is TRBV4-1; no reliable D call. Germline-derived CDR1 and CDR2 are MGHRA and YSYEKL. The CDR3 length is 16 residues. Trimming removed 1 base at V and 2 bases at J, with 13 bases between.

J is TRBJ2-3 and V is TRBV7-2, with TRBD1 matching over 9 bases. The length of the CDR3 is 19 residues. The V gene's germline CDR1 is SGHTA and CDR2 FQGNSA. Trimming at V came to 3 bases and at J to 2 bases, leaving 15 bases not matched to a gene. The CDR3 coding sequence is TGTGCCAGCAGCTTCGGGACAGGGCATGGAGGCCGTTACACAGATACGCAGTATTTT. This codes for CASSFGTGHGGRYTDTQYF.

The V call is TRBV27, the J call TRBJ2-1, with TRBD2 matching over 11 bases. This CDR3 region has 18 residues. Germline CDR1 MNHEY, CDR2 SMNVEV (reference sequence). Trimming removed 2 bases from V and 2 bases from J; junction bases left unmatched: 8. CDR3 loop: CASSLTSSGGSAYNEQFF. CDR3 bases: TGTGCCAGCAGTTTAACATCTAGCGGGGGGTCTGCCTACAATGAGCAGTTCTTC.

DNA for the CDR3: TGTGCCACCAGCGGGCCCTCTGGAAACACCATATATTTT. It yields the protein CATSGPSGNTIYF. The rearrangement uses TRBV18 and TRBJ1-3; D not resolved. There are 13 residues in the CDR3. Per germline, CDR1 KGHSH and CDR2 LQKENI. The V end lost 10 bases, the J end lost 0 bases, and 10 bases lay between the germline ends. Full variable domain (remainder filled in from reference TRBV18 and TRBJ1-3): NAGVMQNPRHLVRRRGQEARLRCSPMKGHSHVYWYRQLPEEGLKFMVYLQKENIIDESGMPKERFSAEFPKEGPSILRIQQVVRGDSAAYFCATSGPSGNTIYFGEGSWLTVV.

In this sample, this clone turned up a few times. V usage is TRBV10-3 and J usage is TRBJ1-1; D might be TRBD1 (5 bases). Germline V CDR1 and CDR2: ENHRY, SYGVKD. The CDR3 sequence is 13 residues long. V lost 0 bases, J lost 6 bases, and 8 bases lay in between. CDR3 bases: TGTGCCATCAGTGAGTCGGGGCGGCCTGAAGCTTTCTTT. Residues: CAISESGRPEAFF.

V and J are TRBV10-3 and TRBJ1-6; TRBD1 is a possible D gene (5 bases). Germline V lookup: CDR1 ENHRY, CDR2 SYGVKD. V was cut by 10 bases and J by 7 bases, with 20 bases left in between. This CDR3 comprises 15 residues. CDR3 DNA sequence: TGTGCCAGCACCTACTGGGGCAGGAACAATTCACCCCTCCACTTT. Its protein is CASTYWGRNNSPLHF.

The DNA for the CDR3 is TGTGCCAGCAGCCGTAACCAAGAGACCCAGTACTTC. This gives the protein CASSRNQETQYF. This chain connects TRBV7-2 to TRBJ2-5; D call uncertain. The CDR3 length is 12 residues. V lost 5 bases to trimming and J lost 0 bases, with 4 bases between them. The germline CDR1 and CDR2 sequences are SGHTA and FQGNSA.

This clone appeared once. The rearrangement links TRBV5-1 to TRBJ1-1, with TRBD1 matching 8 bases. The CDR3 sequence is 13 residues long. Germline V gene data show CDR1 as SGHRS and CDR2 as YFSETQ. Trimming at V came to 5 bases and at J to 4 bases, leaving 4 bases not matched to a gene. As DNA, the CDR3 is TGCGCCAGCAGTAATCAGGGGGCCACTGAAGCTTTCTTT. Its translation: CASSNQGATEAFF.